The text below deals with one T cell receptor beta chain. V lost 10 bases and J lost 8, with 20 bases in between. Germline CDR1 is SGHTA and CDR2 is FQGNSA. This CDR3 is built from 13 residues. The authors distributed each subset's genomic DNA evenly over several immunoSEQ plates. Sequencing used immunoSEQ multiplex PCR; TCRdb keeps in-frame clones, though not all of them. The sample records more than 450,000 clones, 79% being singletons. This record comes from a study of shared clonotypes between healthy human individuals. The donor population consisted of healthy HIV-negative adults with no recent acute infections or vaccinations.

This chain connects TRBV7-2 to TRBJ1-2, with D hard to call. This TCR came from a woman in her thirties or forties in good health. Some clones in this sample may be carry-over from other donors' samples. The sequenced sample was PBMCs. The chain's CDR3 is CANSGIPDGGYTF. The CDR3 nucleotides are TGTGCCAACTCCGGGATCCCAGACGGCGGCTACACCTTC.